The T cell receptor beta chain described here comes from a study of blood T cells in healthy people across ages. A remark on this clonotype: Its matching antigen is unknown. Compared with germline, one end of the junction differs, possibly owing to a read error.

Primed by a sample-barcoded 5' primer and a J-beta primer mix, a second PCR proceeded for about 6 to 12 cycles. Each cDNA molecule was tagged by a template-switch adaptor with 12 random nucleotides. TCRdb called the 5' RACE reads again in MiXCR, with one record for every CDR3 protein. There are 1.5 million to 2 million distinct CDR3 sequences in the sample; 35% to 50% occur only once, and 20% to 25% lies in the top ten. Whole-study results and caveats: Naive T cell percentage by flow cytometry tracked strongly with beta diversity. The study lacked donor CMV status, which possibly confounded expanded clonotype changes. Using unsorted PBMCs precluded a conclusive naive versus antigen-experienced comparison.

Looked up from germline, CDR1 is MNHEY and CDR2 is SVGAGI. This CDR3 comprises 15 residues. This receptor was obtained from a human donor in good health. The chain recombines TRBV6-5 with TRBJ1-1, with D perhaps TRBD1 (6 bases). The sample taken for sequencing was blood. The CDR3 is CACSHTRGSNTEAFF. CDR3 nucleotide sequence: TGTGCCTGCAGCCACACCAGGGGATCGAACACTGAAGCTTTCTTT.